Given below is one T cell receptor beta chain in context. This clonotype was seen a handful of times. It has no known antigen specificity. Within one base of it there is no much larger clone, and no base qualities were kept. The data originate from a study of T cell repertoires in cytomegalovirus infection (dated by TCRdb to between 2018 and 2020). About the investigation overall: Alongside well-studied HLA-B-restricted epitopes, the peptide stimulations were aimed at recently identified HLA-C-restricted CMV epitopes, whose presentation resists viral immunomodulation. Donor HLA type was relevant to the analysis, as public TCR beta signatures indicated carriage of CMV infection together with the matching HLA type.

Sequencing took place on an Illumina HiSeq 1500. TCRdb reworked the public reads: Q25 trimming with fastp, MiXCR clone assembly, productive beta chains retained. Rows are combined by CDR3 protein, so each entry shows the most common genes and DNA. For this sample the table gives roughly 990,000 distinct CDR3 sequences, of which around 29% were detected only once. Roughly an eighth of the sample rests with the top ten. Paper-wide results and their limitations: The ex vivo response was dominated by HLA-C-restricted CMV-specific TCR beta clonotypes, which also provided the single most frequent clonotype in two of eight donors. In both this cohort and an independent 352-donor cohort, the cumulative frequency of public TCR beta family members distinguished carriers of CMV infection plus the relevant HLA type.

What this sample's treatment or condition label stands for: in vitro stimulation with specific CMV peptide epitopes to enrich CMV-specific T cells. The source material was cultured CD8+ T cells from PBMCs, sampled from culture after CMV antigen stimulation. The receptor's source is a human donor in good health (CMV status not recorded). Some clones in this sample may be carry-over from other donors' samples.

The bases read TGCAGCGTAGCAGGACAAAACTCTGGAAACACCATATATTTT. It codes for CSVAGQNSGNTIYF. The V gene is TRBV29-1 and the J gene is TRBJ1-3; the best D guess is TRBD1, with 5 bases matching. Via the germline V gene, CDR1 is SQVTM and CDR2 ANQGSEA. Counted from cysteine to phenylalanine, this CDR3 has 14 amino acids. Left in the record is the CDR3 DNA by itself, 42 bases read in frame from the first base. The junction shows trimming of 6 bases on V and 0 bases on J, plus 12 bases between the germline ends.